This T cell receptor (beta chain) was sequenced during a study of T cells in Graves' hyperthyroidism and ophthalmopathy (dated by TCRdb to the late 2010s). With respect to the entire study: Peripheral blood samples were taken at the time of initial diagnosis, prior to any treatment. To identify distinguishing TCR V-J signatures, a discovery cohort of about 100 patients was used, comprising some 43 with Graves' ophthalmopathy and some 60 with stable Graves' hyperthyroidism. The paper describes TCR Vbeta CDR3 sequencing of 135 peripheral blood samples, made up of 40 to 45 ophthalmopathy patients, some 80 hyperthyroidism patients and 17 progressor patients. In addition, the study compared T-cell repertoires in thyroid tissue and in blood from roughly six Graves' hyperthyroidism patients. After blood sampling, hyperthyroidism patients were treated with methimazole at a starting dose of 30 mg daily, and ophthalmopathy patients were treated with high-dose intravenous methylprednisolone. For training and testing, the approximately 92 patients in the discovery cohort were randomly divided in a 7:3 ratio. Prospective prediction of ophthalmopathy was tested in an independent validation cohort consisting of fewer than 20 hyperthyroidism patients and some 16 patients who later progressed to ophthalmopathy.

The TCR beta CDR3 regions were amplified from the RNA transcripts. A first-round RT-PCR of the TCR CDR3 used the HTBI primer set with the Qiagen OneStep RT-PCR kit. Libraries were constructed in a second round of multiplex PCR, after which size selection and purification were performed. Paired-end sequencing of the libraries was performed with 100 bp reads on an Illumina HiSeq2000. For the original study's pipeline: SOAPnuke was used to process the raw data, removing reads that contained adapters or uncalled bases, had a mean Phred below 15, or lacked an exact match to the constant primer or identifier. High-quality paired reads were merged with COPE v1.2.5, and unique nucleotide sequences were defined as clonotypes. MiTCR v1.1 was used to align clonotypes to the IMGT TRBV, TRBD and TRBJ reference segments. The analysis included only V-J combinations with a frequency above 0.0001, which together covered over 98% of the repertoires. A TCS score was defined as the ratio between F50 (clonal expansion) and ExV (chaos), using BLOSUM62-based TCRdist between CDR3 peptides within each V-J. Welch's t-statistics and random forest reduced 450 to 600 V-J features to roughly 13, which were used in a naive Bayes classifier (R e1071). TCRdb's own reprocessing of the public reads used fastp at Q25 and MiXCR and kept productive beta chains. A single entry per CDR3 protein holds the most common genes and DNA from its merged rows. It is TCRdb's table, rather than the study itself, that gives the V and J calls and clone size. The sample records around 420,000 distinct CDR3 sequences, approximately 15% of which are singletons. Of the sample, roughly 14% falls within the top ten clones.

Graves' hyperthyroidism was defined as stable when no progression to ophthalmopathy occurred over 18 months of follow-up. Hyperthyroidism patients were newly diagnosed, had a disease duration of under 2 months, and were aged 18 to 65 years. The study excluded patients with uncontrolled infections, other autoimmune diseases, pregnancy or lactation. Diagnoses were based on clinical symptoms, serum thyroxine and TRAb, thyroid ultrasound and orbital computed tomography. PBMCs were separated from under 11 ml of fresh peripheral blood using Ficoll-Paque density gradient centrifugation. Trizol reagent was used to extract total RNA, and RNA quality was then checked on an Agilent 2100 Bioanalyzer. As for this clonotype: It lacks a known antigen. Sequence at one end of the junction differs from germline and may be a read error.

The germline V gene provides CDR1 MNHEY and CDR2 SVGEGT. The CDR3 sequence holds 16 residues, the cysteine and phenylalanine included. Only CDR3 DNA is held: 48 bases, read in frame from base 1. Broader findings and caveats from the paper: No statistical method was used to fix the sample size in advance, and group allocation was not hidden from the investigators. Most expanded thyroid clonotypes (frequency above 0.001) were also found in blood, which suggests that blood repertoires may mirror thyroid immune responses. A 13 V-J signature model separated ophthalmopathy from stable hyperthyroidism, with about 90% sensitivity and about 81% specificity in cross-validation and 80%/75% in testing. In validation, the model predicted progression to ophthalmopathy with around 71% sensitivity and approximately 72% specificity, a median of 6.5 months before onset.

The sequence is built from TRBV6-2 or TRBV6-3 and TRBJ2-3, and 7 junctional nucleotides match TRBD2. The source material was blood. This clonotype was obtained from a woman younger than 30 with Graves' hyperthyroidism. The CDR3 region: CASSPPRGMSTDTQYF. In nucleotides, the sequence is TGTGCCAGCAGTCCCCCGCGGGGGATGAGCACGGATACGCAGTATTTT.